What follows are 13 T cell receptor beta chains derived from one specimen sequenced in a study of blood T cell repertoires in COVID-19. Libraries were prepared by immunoSEQ multiplex PCR; TCRdb keeps only in-frame clonotypes and omits some of them. The data show roughly 170,000 clones, more than 65% seen once. The sequenced sample was peripheral blood. Receptors originate from a woman aged 60-75 years with COVID-19, enrolled during active disease.

The CDR3 bases are TGTGCCAGCAGGTCTCTTACGGGACAGCAGAGCTCTGGAAACACCATATATTTT. Translating it yields CASRSLTGQQSSGNTIYF. This sequence joins TRBV28 and TRBJ1-3; 7 bases agree with TRBD1. Germline CDR1 MDHEN, CDR2 SYDVKM. J was trimmed by 0 bases and V by 6 bases; bases with no gene match: 14. This CDR3 contains 18 residues.

The V gene is TRBV5-5, the J gene TRBJ2-3; 11 bases fit TRBD2. Per germline, CDR1 SGHKS and CDR2 YYEKEE (reference sequence). The CDR3 covers 18 residues. V gave up 3 bases and J gave up 0 bases; unmatched junction bases: 9. This chain's CDR3 is CASSSGLAGTTSTDTQYF. The CDR3 DNA is TGTGCCAGCAGCTCCGGACTAGCGGGTACCACTAGCACAGATACGCAGTATTTT.

The chain links TRBV18 to TRBJ2-6; maybe TRBD2 (5 bases). Germline CDR1 is KGHSH and CDR2 is LQKENI. V dropped 5 bases and J dropped 4 bases, with 15 bases sitting between them. This CDR3 spans 16 amino acids. The CDR3 spells CASSGLRPLGANVLTF. The CDR3 DNA sequence: TGTGCCAGCTCAGGACTCCGTCCCTTAGGGGCCAACGTCCTGACTTTC.

J is TRBJ2-5 and V is TRBV19; possibly TRBD2 for D (5 bases). The CDR3 sequence is 14 residues long. The germline gives CDR1 LNHDA, CDR2 SQIVND (reference sequence). The germline V and J ends were trimmed by 1 base and 4 bases, with 10 bases remaining between them. The CDR3: CASSIVASRETQYF. The CDR3 region has the DNA TGTGCCAGTAGTATAGTAGCTAGCCGAGAGACCCAGTACTTC. Combining the CDR3 with reference TRBV19 and TRBJ2-5 gives the whole variable domain DGGITQSPKYLFRKEGQNVTLSCEQNLNHDAMYWYRQDPGQGLRLIYYSQIVNDFQKGDIAEGYSVSREKKESFPLTVTSAQKNPTAFYLCASSIVASRETQYFGPGTRLLVL.

CDR3 in DNA: TGTGCCAGCAGTTCTCAGGGCTTGGGAAATCAGCCCCAGCATTTT. It specifies CASSSQGLGNQPQHF. V gene TRBV5-6 combines with J gene TRBJ1-5; D is possibly TRBD1 (5 bases). Germline lookup yields CDR1 SGHDT and CDR2 YYEEEE. This CDR3 spans 15 amino acids. V lost 5 bases to trimming and J lost 4 bases, with 16 bases between them.

The chain has TRBV5-4 and TRBJ2-7; 13 bases agree with TRBD2. The V gene's germline CDR1 is SGHNT and CDR2 YYREEE (reference sequence). J was trimmed by 2 bases and V by 3 bases; bases with no gene match: 2. This CDR3 has 15 amino acids. This CDR3 is CASSSTSGRAYEQYF. The CDR3 DNA follows: TGTGCCAGCAGCTCAACTAGCGGGAGGGCCTACGAGCAGTACTTC. The whole variable domain, filled in from reference TRBV5-4 and TRBJ2-7, reads ETGVTQSPTHLIKTRGQQVTLRCSSQSGHNTVSWYQQALGQGPQFIFQYYREEENGRGNFPPRFSGLQFPNYSSELNVNALELDDSALYLCASSSTSGRAYEQYFGPGTRLTVT.

CDR3 nucleotide sequence: TGCGCCAGCAGCACCGGACTCCAGCGGGGGACAACAGATACGCAGTATTTT. Translating it yields CASSTGLQRGTTDTQYF. This chain connects TRBV5-1 to TRBJ2-3, with 8 bases that match TRBD2. The germline gives CDR1 SGHRS, CDR2 YFSETQ. The CDR3 is 17 residues long. The trim removed 4 bases at V and 3 bases at J, leaving 13 bases unmatched.

This clone was seen only once. The gene calls are TRBV29-1 and TRBJ2-1, with 10 bases identical to TRBD2. Trimming cost V 7 bases and J 4 bases; bases outside gene matches: 4. Germline assignment: CDR1 SQVTM and CDR2 ANQGSEA. This CDR3 contains 13 residues. The CDR3 loop is CSASGRGYNEQFF. The CDR3 nucleotides are TGCAGCGCTAGCGGGAGAGGGTACAATGAGCAGTTCTTC.

This clone was counted between two and nine times. The chain uses TRBV28 and TRBJ1-1; TRBD1 agrees at 7 bases. The trim removed 7 bases at V and 4 bases at J, leaving 12 bases unmatched. Germline V lookup: CDR1 MDHEN, CDR2 SYDVKM. This CDR3 has 15 residues. CDR3 in DNA: TGTGCCAGCATCCCGTCAGGGGGGCCCAGCACTGAAGCTTTCTTT. Amino acid sequence: CASIPSGGPSTEAFF.

V and J are TRBV2 and TRBJ2-1; 12 bases match TRBD2. After removal of 2 bases from V and 10 bases from J, the junction contained 6 bases not matched to a gene. CDR1 is SNHLY and CDR2 is FYNNEI in the germline V gene. The CDR3 is 15 residues long. The CDR3 loop reads CASSEIVLAGGEQFF. CDR3 DNA: TGTGCCAGCAGTGAAATCGTCCTAGCGGGAGGGGAGCAGTTCTTC.

V is TRBV28 and J is TRBJ2-1, with D maybe TRBD1 (6 bases). Per the germline V gene, CDR1 is MDHEN and CDR2 is SYDVKM. The V end lost 5 bases, the J end lost 9 bases, and 17 bases lay between the germline ends. The CDR3 sequence is 14 residues long. CDR3 amino acids: CASSNGTPRPEQFF. The CDR3 DNA follows: TGTGCCAGCAGTAACGGGACACCTCGACCTGAGCAGTTCTTC.

V gene TRBV5-5 combines with J gene TRBJ1-2, with TRBD1 matching over 10 bases. With V trimmed by 4 bases and J by 5 bases, 8 bases remained unmatched. Per the germline V gene, CDR1 is SGHKS and CDR2 is YYEKEE (reference sequence). CDR3 length: 15 amino acids. The CDR3 loop reads CASSQNQGQGYGYTF. CDR3 nucleotides: TGTGCCAGCAGCCAAAATCAGGGACAGGGGTATGGCTACACCTTC.

This rearrangement joins TRBV30 to TRBJ1-6; D remains unclear. The germline gives CDR1 GTSNPN, CDR2 SVGIG (reference sequence). The CDR3 runs to 14 residues. Between the trimmed V and J ends, which lost 5 bases and 4 bases, there was a span of 12 bases. The chain's CDR3 is CAWAGSLYNSPLHF. CDR3 DNA sequence: TGTGCCTGGGCGGGGTCCCTATATAATTCACCCCTCCACTTT.